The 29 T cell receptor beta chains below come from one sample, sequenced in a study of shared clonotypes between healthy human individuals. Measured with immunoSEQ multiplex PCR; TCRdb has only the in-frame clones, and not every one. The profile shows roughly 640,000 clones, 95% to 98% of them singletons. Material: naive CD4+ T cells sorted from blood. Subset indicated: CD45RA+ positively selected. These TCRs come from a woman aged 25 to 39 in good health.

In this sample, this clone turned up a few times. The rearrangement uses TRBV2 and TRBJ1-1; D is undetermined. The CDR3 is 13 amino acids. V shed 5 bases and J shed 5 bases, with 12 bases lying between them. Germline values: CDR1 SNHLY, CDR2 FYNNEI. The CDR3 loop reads CASSPLAGTEAFF. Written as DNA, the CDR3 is TGTGCCAGCAGTCCCCTTGCCGGGACTGAAGCTTTCTTT.

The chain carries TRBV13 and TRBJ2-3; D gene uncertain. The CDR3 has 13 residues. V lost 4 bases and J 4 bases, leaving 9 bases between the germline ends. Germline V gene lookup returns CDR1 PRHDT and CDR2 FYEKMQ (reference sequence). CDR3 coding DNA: TGTGCCAGCAGCTCGCTACCATCAGATACGCAGTATTTT. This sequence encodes CASSSLPSDTQYF.

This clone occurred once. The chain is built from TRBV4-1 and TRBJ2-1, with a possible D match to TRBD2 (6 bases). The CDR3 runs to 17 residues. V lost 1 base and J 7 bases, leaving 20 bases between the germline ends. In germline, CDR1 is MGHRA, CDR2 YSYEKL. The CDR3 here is CASSQGWVLDGGNEQFF. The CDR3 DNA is TGCGCCAGCAGCCAAGGATGGGTACTAGACGGGGGTAATGAGCAGTTCTTC.

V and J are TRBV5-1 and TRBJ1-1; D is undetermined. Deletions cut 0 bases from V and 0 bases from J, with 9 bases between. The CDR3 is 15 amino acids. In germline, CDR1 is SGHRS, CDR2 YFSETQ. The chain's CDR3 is CASSLDGQMNTEAFF. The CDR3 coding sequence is TGCGCCAGCAGCTTGGATGGGCAGATGAACACTGAAGCTTTCTTT.

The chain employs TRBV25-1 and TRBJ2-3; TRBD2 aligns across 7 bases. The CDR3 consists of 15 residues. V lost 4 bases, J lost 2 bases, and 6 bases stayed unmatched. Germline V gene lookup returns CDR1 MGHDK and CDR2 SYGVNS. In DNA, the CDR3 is TGTGCCAGCAGTGCCCTAGCGGAATACACAGATACGCAGTATTTT. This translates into CASSALAEYTDTQYF.

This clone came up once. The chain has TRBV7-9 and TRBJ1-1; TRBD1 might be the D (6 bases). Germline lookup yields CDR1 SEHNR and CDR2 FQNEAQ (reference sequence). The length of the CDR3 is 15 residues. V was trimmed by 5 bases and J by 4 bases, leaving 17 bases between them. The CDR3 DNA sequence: TGTGCCAGCAGCGGTGAGCTGGGGGCGCCCACTGAAGCTTTCTTT. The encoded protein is CASSGELGAPTEAFF.

In DNA, the CDR3 is TGTGCCAGCAGTTTAACCTACAGGGGGAAAAATGAAAAACTGTTTTTT. This codes for CASSLTYRGKNEKLFF. The gene calls are TRBV28 and TRBJ1-4, with TRBD1 matching 8 bases. The junction had 7 bases not matched to a gene; V was cut back by 2 bases and J by 5 bases. Germline CDR1 reads MDHEN; CDR2 reads SYDVKM. The CDR3 runs to 16 residues. The variable domain in full, with the rest retrieved from reference TRBV28 and TRBJ1-4, is DVKVTQSSRYLVKRTGEKVFLECVQDMDHENMFWYRQDPGLGLRLIYFSYDVKMKEKGDIPEGYSVSREKKERFSLILESASTNQTSMYLCASSLTYRGKNEKLFFGSGTQLSVL.

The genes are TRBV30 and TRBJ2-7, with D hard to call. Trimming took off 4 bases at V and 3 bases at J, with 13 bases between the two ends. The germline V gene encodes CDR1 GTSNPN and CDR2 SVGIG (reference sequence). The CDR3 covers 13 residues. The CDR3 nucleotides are TGTGCCTGGAAAACTACACCAAGCTACGAGCAGTACTTC. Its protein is CAWKTTPSYEQYF. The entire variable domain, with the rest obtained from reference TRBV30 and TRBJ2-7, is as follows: SQTIHQWPATLVQPVGSPLSLECTVEGTSNPNLYWYRQAAGRGLQLLFYSVGIGQISSEVPQNLSASRPQDRQFILSSKKLLLSDSGFYLCAWKTTPSYEQYFGPGTRLTVT.

DNA for the CDR3: TGTGCCAGTAGTAGCCGGGTCCAAGAGACCCAGTACTTC. Translation: CASSSRVQETQYF. The V gene is TRBV19, the J gene TRBJ2-5, with D hard to call. The CDR3 extends over 13 amino acids. Germline CDR1 reads LNHDA; CDR2 reads SQIVND (reference sequence). V lost 4 bases and J lost 1, with 7 bases in between.

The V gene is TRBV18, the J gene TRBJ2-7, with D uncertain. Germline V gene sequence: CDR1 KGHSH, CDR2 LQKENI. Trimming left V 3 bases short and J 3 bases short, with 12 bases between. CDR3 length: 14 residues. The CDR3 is CASSPITEYYEQYF. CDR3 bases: TGTGCCAGCTCACCTATTACAGAGTACTACGAGCAGTACTTC.

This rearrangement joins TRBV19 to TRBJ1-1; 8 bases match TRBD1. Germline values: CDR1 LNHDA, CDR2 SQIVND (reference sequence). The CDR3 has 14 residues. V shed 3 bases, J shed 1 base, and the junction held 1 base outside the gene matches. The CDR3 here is CASSMTGANTEAFF. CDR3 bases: TGTGCCAGTAGTATGACAGGGGCGAACACTGAAGCTTTCTTT.

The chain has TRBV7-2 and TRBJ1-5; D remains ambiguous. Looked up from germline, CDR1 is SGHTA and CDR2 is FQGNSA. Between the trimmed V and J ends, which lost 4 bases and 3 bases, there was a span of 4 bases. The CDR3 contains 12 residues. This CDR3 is CASSSNNQPQHF. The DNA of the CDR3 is TGTGCCAGCAGCTCCAACAATCAGCCCCAGCATTTT.

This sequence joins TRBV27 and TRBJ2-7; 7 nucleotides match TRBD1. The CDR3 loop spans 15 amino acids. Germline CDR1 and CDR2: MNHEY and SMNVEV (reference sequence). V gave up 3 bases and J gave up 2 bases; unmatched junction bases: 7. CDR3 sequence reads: CASSLRQGSTYEQYF. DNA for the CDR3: TGTGCCAGCAGTTTGCGACAGGGCTCGACCTACGAGCAGTACTTC.

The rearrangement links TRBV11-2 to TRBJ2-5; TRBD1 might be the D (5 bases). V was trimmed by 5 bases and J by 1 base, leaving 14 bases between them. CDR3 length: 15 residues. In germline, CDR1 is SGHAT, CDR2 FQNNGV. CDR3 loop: CASSPRTGSQETQYF. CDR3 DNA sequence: TGTGCCAGCAGCCCGAGAACAGGCTCCCAAGAGACCCAGTACTTC.

The chain's CDR3 is CASSLKQSLRPLHF. The CDR3 nucleotides read TGTGCCAGCAGTTTAAAACAGTCCCTCCGACCCCTCCACTTT. The genes are TRBV28 and TRBJ1-6; D gene ambiguous. Looked up from germline, CDR1 is MDHEN and CDR2 is SYDVKM. The V end lost 2 bases, the J end lost 12 bases, and 14 bases lay between the germline ends. CDR3 length: 14 residues.

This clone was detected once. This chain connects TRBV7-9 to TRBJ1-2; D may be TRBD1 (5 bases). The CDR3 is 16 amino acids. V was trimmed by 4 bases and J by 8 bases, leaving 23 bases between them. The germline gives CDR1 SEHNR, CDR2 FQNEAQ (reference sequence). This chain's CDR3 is CASSSLRWNGAEGYTF. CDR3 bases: TGTGCCAGCAGCTCACTGCGCTGGAATGGGGCGGAGGGCTACACCTTC. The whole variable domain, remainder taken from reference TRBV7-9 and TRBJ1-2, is DTGVSQNPRHKITKRGQNVTFRCDPISEHNRLYWYRQTLGQGPEFLTYFQNEAQLEKSRLLSDRFSAERPKGSFSTLEIQRTEQGDSAMYLCASSSLRWNGAEGYTFGSGTRLTVV.

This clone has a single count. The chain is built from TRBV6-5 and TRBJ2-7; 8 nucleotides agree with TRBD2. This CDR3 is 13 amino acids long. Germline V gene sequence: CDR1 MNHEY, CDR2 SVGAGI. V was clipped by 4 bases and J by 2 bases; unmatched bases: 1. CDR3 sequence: CASSLAGPYEQYF. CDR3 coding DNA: TGTGCCAGCAGTTTAGCGGGACCCTACGAGCAGTACTTC.

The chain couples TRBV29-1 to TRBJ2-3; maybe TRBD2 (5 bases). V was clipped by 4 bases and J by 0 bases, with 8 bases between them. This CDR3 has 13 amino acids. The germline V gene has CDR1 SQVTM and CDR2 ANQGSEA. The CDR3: CSVGGRSTDTQYF. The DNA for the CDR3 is TGCAGCGTTGGTGGGAGAAGCACAGATACGCAGTATTTT.

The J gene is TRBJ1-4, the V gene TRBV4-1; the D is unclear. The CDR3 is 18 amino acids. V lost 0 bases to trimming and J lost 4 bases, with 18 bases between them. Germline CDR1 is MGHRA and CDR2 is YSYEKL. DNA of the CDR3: TGCGCCAGCAGCCAAGAAGGCAGATCCGAACCCTTTAATGAAAAACTGTTTTTT. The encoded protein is CASSQEGRSEPFNEKLFF.

This CDR3 reads CASSSGGLNTGELFF. CDR3 DNA: TGTGCCAGCAGCTCGGGAGGCTTGAACACCGGGGAGCTGTTTTTT. The chain links TRBV7-2 to TRBJ2-2, with TRBD2 matching 7 bases. This CDR3 spans 15 amino acids. Trimming at V came to 4 bases and at J to 1 base, leaving 3 bases not matched to a gene. Germline V lookup: CDR1 SGHTA, CDR2 FQGNSA.

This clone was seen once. In nucleotides, the CDR3 is TGTGCCAGCAGTTTTAGCAGGGGATCCTACGAGCAGTACTTC. It translates to CASSFSRGSYEQYF. The rearrangement uses TRBV28 and TRBJ2-7; possible D gene TRBD1, 6 bases. The length of the CDR3 is 14 residues. The ends were cut back, 3 bases at V and 1 base at J, with 10 bases in the middle. CDR1 is MDHEN, CDR2 SYDVKM, per germline.

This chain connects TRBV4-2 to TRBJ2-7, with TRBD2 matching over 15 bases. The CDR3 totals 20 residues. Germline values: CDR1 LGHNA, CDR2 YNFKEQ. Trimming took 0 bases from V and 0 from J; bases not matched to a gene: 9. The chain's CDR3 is CASSQEEQGLAGGNSYEQYF. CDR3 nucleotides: TGTGCCAGCAGCCAAGAGGAACAAGGACTAGCGGGAGGGAACTCCTACGAGCAGTACTTC.

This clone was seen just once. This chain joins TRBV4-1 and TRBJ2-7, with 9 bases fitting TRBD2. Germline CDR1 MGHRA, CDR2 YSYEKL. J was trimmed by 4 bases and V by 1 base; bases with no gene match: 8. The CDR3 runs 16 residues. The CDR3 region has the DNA TGCGCCAGCAGCCAAGTCTTGGGCACTAGCGGGTACGAGCAGTACTTC. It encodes CASSQVLGTSGYEQYF.

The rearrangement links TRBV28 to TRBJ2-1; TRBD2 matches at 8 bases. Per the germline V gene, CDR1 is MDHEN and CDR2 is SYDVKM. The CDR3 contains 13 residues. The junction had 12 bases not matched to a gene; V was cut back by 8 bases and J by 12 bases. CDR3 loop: CASGELAVEGQFF. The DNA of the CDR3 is TGTGCCAGCGGGGAACTAGCGGTAGAGGGGCAGTTCTTC.

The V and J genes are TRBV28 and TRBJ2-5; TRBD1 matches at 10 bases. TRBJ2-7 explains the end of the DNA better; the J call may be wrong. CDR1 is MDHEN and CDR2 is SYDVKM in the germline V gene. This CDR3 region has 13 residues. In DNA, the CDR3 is TGTGCCAGCAGGGGGACAGGGGCCTACGAGCAGTACTTC. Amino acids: CASRGTGAYEQYF.

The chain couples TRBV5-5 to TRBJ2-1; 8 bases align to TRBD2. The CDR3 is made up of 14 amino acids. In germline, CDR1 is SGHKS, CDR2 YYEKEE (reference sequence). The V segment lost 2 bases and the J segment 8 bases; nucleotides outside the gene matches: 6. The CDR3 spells CASSLPREVYEQFF. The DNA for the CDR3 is TGTGCCAGCAGCTTACCGCGGGAGGTCTATGAGCAGTTCTTC.

DNA of the CDR3: TGTGCCACCAGCGAACGAAACCGGGGGCGTAATCAGCCCCAGCATTTT. It yields the protein CATSERNRGRNQPQHF. The chain recombines TRBV15 with TRBJ1-5; D is possibly TRBD1 (6 bases). The length of the CDR3 is 16 residues. CDR1 and CDR2 from the germline V gene are LNHNV and YYDKDF (reference sequence). V was clipped by 5 bases and J by 4 bases, with 18 bases between them.

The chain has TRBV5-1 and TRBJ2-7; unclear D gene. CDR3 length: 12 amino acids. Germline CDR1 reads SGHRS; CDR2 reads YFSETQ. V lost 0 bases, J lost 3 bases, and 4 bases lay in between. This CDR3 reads CASSLADYEQYF. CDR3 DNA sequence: TGCGCCAGCAGCTTGGCAGACTACGAGCAGTACTTC. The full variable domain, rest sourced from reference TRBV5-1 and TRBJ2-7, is KAGVTQTPRYLIKTRGQQVTLSCSPISGHRSVSWYQQTPGQGLQFLFEYFSETQRNKGNFPGRFSGRQFSNSRSEMNVSTLELGDSALYLCASSLADYEQYFGPGTRLTVT.

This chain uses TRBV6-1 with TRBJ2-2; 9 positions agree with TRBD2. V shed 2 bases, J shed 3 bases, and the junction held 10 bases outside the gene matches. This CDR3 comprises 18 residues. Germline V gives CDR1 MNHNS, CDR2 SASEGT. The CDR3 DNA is TGTGCCAGCAGTGAATTTGCGGGAGGGCCCTCGTACACCGGGGAGCTGTTTTTT. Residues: CASSEFAGGPSYTGELFF.